This T cell receptor beta chain was captured by sequencing in a study of Ad26.COV2.S vaccination and SARS-CoV-2 variants. In the study overall: Participant was drawn from the COV1001 Ad26.COV2.S trial arm.

Treatment indicated: 15 to 20 received Ad26.COV2.S at low or high dose, single or two shots; 5 received placebo; per-sample allocation not given. Collection of the samples took place on day 63 after the first injection of vaccine or placebo. An Ad26 vector carrying the Wuhan-strain SARS-CoV-2 spike served as the vaccine. The CDR3 length is 19 residues. Germline V gives CDR1 SGHRS, CDR2 YFSETQ. J was trimmed by 1 base and V by 2 bases; bases with no gene match: 16. Concerning this clone: What it recognizes is unknown.

Data came from immunoSEQ multiplex PCR; TCRdb stores just in-frame clones and leaves some out. This sample yields around 500,000 clones, of which approximately 90% are seen a single time; 1.5% to 2% belongs to the top ten. The study's findings and limits: An underestimation of total T cell responses may have resulted from the TCR breadth and depth analyses. In vaccinated individuals, spike-specific CD8+ and CD4+ T cell responses reportedly displayed substantial breadth.

This receptor was identified in a person between 18 and 65 years old who received the Ad26.COV2.S COVID-19 vaccine or a placebo. The rearrangement links TRBV5-1 to TRBJ2-5; 8 nucleotides agree with TRBD2. Sample: peripheral blood, taken in a trial of Ad26.COV2.S vaccine versus placebo. The chain's CDR3 is CASSFSGRGGGTPQETQYF. Here the CDR3 DNA reads TGCGCCAGCAGCTTCTCGGGCCGGGGCGGGGGGACCCCCCAAGAGACCCAGTACTTC.